This T cell receptor (beta chain) was recorded in a study of blood T cell repertoires in COVID-19. The wider study: T cells, B-cell-depleted T cells, or PBMCs supplied cDNA or gDNA.

Produced via immunoSEQ multiplex PCR; TCRdb's table is partial and in-frame only. The table has under 200,000 clones, roughly 80% seen once. Those enrolled, adults aged roughly 18 to 95 years, came from about two dozen US areas. Participants had their cohort set by participant-reported clinical history. Two negative PCRs, clearance, or symptom resolution had been documented for recovered Cohort 3 donors. This clone was picked up a small number of times. V shed 5 bases and J 1 base; nucleotides not matched to a gene: 5. The germline V gene has CDR1 LNHDA and CDR2 SQIVND (reference sequence). The CDR3 spans 15 residues.

The sequencing input was PBMCs or T cells enriched from blood (not recorded which). The gene calls are TRBV19 and TRBJ1-2, with 9 bases matching TRBD1. The receptor was isolated from a man in his fifties who had recovered from COVID-19. Here the CDR3 reads CASSLGQGLNYGYTF. CDR3 bases: TGTGCCAGTAGTTTGGGACAGGGACTTAACTATGGCTACACCTTC.